This note documents a single T cell receptor (delta chain) sequence. As yet, its antigen is unknown. This likely stems from a read error, as it lies one base from a far larger clone. The same CDR3 arises from other DNA sequences in this sample as well. The source of the sample is a study of γδ T cells in repeated Plasmodium falciparum infection. About the research overall: Four controlled malaria infections with P. falciparum NF54 spanned about 23 months.

With CATT, TCRdb re-called clones from the multiplex PCR reads. The repertoire includes 90,000 to 95,000 delta-chain clones, more than 0.85% of them detected once, and 9.5% to 10% sits in the top ten. V was clipped by 5 bases and J by 2 bases, with 36 bases between them. This CDR3 has 22 residues. CDR1 TSWWSYY and CDR2 QGS come from the germline V gene. Study-wide results and caveats: Compared with Australian children, Malian Vdelta2-negative repertoires seemed more clonal, less diverse, less shared.

Vgamma9/Vdelta2+ and Vdelta2-negative gammadelta T cells were flow-sorted from PBMC for bulk sequencing. The rearrangement links TRDV1 to TRDJ1; D is uncertain. Sequences were obtained from gamma-delta T cells from blood. The sequence came from a pool of human donors (malaria-infected and uninfected, not separated). The CDR3 sequence: CALGFQPSTAVLRVFKTDKLIF. The DNA for the CDR3 is TGTGCTCTTGGGTTTCAACCGTCCACGGCGGTACTGAGGGTCTTTAAGACCGATAAACTCATCTTT.